Sequencing of this T cell receptor beta chain was carried out in a study of cytomegalovirus exposure and HLA in healthy donors. As concerns this clone: Its target is unknown.

From germline, CDR1 is MNHNY and CDR2 SVGAGI (reference sequence). The CDR3 has 13 amino acids. The V end was cut by 7 bases, the J end by 5 bases, with 14 bases between. Primers for the PCR totalled 60 Vbeta and 13 Jbeta. Libraries were prepared by immunoSEQ multiplex PCR; TCRdb keeps only in-frame clonotypes and omits some of them. The table records about 150,000 clones, roughly 80% of them present only once. Study-level results: The study put under 200 TCR beta chains on its list as cytomegalovirus-associated. In a later analysis, an Asian-associated ancestry cluster reportedly showed fewer N-insertions than the roughly 730-donor mean. There were some V segments, including TRBV6-2 and TRBV6-3, excluded as indistinguishable. Later work found that TCR association rates differed between HLA loci; DRB1 had the most and HLA-C the fewest.

The TCR sequence derives from a middle-aged woman in good health and CMV-seronegative. Material: PBMCs. J is TRBJ2-5 and V is TRBV6-6; weak D call: TRBD1 (5 bases). The CDR3 spells CASIQGAGETQYF. CDR3 DNA: TGTGCCAGCATCCAAGGGGCTGGGGAGACCCAGTACTTC.